Shown below are 4 T cell receptor beta chains from a single sample sequenced in a study of somatic mutations in cytotoxic T cells in rheumatoid arthritis. Repertoires were generated with immunoSEQ multiplex PCR, while TCRdb's copy carries only in-frame clones and drops some. The data show 20,000 or so clones, approximately 80% seen once. Material for sequencing was CD8+ T cells sorted from blood. The receptor source for this set is a woman aged 50 to 65 in good health.

CDR3 sequence reads: CASSPGVGNTIYF. As DNA, the CDR3 is TGTGCCAGCAGCCCCGGAGTTGGAAACACCATATATTTT. This chain uses TRBV27 with TRBJ1-3, with D uncertain. Trimming pared 6 bases from V and 3 bases from J, leaving 9 bases between. The length of the CDR3 is 13 residues. Germline V gene lookup returns CDR1 MNHEY and CDR2 SMNVEV (reference sequence).

This clone appeared a few times. The chain links TRBV2 to TRBJ2-3; the match to TRBD1 covers 12 bases. J was trimmed by 4 bases and V by 7 bases; bases with no gene match: 3. The CDR3 is made up of 14 amino acids. Germline V gene sequence: CDR1 SNHLY, CDR2 FYNNEI. CDR3 sequence: CASTRDRGPDTQYF. CDR3 in DNA: TGTGCCAGCACCAGGGACAGGGGGCCAGATACGCAGTATTTT. The complete variable domain, with remaining parts taken from reference TRBV2 and TRBJ2-3, reads EPEVTQTPSHQVTQMGQEVILRCVPISNHLYFYWYRQILGQKVEFLVSFYNNEISEKSEIFDDQFSVERPDGSNFTLKIRSTKLEDSAMYFCASTRDRGPDTQYFGPGTRLTVL.

The chain carries TRBV4-1 and TRBJ2-1; D is perhaps TRBD1 (6 bases). The germline gives CDR1 MGHRA, CDR2 YSYEKL. The V gene lost 2 bases and the J gene lost 6 bases, with 11 bases spanning the gap. CDR3 length: 14 amino acids. CDR3 amino acids: CASSQSVGGNEQFF. The CDR3 coding sequence is TGCGCCAGCAGCCAAAGCGTAGGGGGCAATGAGCAGTTCTTC.

V and J are TRBV4-3 and TRBJ2-6; no clear D gene. CDR1 LGHNA and CDR2 YSLEER come from the germline V gene. The CDR3 runs to 16 residues. The germline V and J ends were trimmed by 0 bases and 2 bases, with 8 bases remaining between them. The CDR3 sequence: CASSQDPWTGANVLTF. The CDR3 region has the DNA TGCGCCAGCAGCCAAGATCCGTGGACTGGGGCCAACGTCCTGACTTTC.